This is a list of T cell receptor beta chains from one sample in a study of identifying expanded T cells in peripheral blood. Only in-frame clones appear in the TCRdb table, and some are missing; sequencing was by immunoSEQ multiplex PCR. Among around 100,000 clones listed, about 89% were seen once. The specimen sequenced was blood. These receptors all come from a person aged 18-70 years in good health. Each CDR3 is given with its conserved first and last residue. Fields, in order: clone size, V gene, J gene, D gene, CDR3 protein, CDR3 DNA. The D gene is left open where the match is weak. Expanded clones are given a class, and other clones once, few, many or no size at all.

clone size: -; V gene: TRBV6-6; J gene: TRBJ2-5; D gene: -; CDR3 protein: CASSYSLETQYF; CDR3 DNA: TGTGCCAGCAGTTACTCTCTAGAGACCCAGTACTTC
clone size: -; V gene: TRBV18; J gene: TRBJ1-1; D gene: TRBD1; CDR3 protein: CASSPGQGINTEAFF; CDR3 DNA: TGTGCCAGCTCACCCGGACAGGGCATCAACACTGAAGCTTTCTTT
clone size: -; V gene: TRBV7-9; J gene: TRBJ2-3; D gene: -; CDR3 protein: CASSLSRGTQYF; CDR3 DNA: TGTGCCAGCAGCTTATCACGGGGGACGCAGTATTTT
clone size: -; V gene: TRBV7-8; J gene: TRBJ1-6; D gene: -; CDR3 protein: CASSLGFSGTGRSPLHF; CDR3 DNA: TGTGCCAGCAGCTTAGGGTTCTCAGGGACCGGGAGGTCACCCCTCCACTTT
clone size: -; V gene: TRBV7-7; J gene: TRBJ2-5; D gene: -; CDR3 protein: CASSFSPGLQETQYF; CDR3 DNA: TGTGCCAGCAGCTTCTCCCCAGGGCTCCAAGAGACCCAGTACTTC
clone size: -; V gene: TRBV7-9; J gene: TRBJ1-2; D gene: TRBD1; CDR3 protein: CASTQDRDREGYTF; CDR3 DNA: TGTGCCAGCACCCAGGACCGGGACAGAGAAGGCTACACCTTC
clone size: -; V gene: TRBV30; J gene: TRBJ1-6; D gene: -; CDR3 protein: CAWRMWGDRLSLHF; CDR3 DNA: TGTGCCTGGAGGATGTGGGGGGACCGTCTGTCCCTCCACTTT
clone size: -; V gene: TRBV4-3; J gene: TRBJ1-2; D gene: TRBD1; CDR3 protein: CASSQGTGGRYGYTF; CDR3 DNA: TGCGCCAGCAGCCAAGGGACAGGGGGCCGTTATGGCTACACCTTC
clone size: -; V gene: TRBV6-5; J gene: TRBJ1-2; D gene: -; CDR3 protein: CASSYWALNYGYTF; CDR3 DNA: TGTGCCAGCAGTTACTGGGCCTTAAACTATGGCTACACCTTC
clone size: -; V gene: TRBV9; J gene: TRBJ2-5; D gene: -; CDR3 protein: CASSVYRTSETQYF; CDR3 DNA: TGTGCCAGCAGCGTTTACAGGACGTCAGAGACCCAGTACTTC
clone size: once; V gene: TRBV5-1; J gene: TRBJ2-5; D gene: -; CDR3 protein: CASGEETQYF; CDR3 DNA: TGCGCCAGCGGCGAAGAGACCCAGTACTTC
clone size: -; V gene: TRBV5-1; J gene: TRBJ1-5; D gene: -; CDR3 protein: CASSVGPNQPQHF; CDR3 DNA: TGCGCCAGCAGCGTAGGACCGAATCAGCCCCAGCATTTT
clone size: -; V gene: TRBV18; J gene: TRBJ2-6; D gene: TRBD2; CDR3 protein: CASSPWSAAGGPLGANVLTF; CDR3 DNA: TGTGCCAGCTCACCATGGTCAGCAGCGGGGGGGCCGTTAGGGGCCAACGTCCTGACTTTC
clone size: -; V gene: TRBV7-2; J gene: TRBJ2-5; D gene: -; CDR3 protein: CASSFDEGETQYF; CDR3 DNA: TGTGCCAGCAGCTTTGACGAGGGGGAGACCCAGTACTTC
clone size: -; V gene: TRBV6-5; J gene: TRBJ1-5; D gene: -; CDR3 protein: CASSRTGNSNQPQHF; CDR3 DNA: TGTGCCAGCAGCCGTACGGGGAACTCCAATCAGCCCCAGCATTTT
clone size: -; V gene: TRBV27; J gene: TRBJ2-7; D gene: TRBD2; CDR3 protein: CASSSWGGAGEQYF; CDR3 DNA: TGTGCCAGCAGTTCCTGGGGGGGAGCGGGCGAGCAGTACTTC
clone size: -; V gene: TRBV11-2; J gene: TRBJ1-1; D gene: -; CDR3 protein: CASSPAQGLEAFF; CDR3 DNA: TGTGCCAGCAGCCCGGCACAGGGACTTGAAGCTTTCTTT
clone size: once; V gene: TRBV7-6; J gene: TRBJ2-5; D gene: TRBD2; CDR3 protein: CASNKWGRGQETQYF; CDR3 DNA: TGTGCCAGCAACAAGTGGGGGAGGGGACAAGAGACCCAGTACTTC
clone size: -; V gene: TRBV4-1; J gene: TRBJ1-2; D gene: -; CDR3 protein: CASSQRNGYTF; CDR3 DNA: TGCGCCAGCAGCCAAAGGAATGGCTACACCTTC
clone size: -; V gene: TRBV4-2; J gene: TRBJ2-5; D gene: TRBD1; CDR3 protein: CASSQSPGGQETQYF; CDR3 DNA: TGTGCCAGCAGCCAATCCCCAGGGGGCCAAGAGACCCAGTACTTC
clone size: -; V gene: TRBV6-4; J gene: TRBJ2-6; D gene: -; CDR3 protein: CASSTGSGANVLTF; CDR3 DNA: TGTGCCAGCAGTACGGGCTCTGGGGCCAACGTCCTGACTTTC
clone size: -; V gene: TRBV10-3; J gene: TRBJ1-2; D gene: -; CDR3 protein: CAISNPAEAYGYTF; CDR3 DNA: TGTGCCATCAGTAACCCAGCCGAAGCCTATGGCTACACCTTC
clone size: -; V gene: TRBV11-2; J gene: TRBJ2-5; D gene: TRBD1; CDR3 protein: CASTHRDRGRETQYF; CDR3 DNA: TGTGCCAGCACCCATAGGGACAGAGGCCGGGAGACCCAGTACTTC
clone size: -; V gene: TRBV6-1; J gene: TRBJ1-2; D gene: -; CDR3 protein: CASRGTLNYGYTF; CDR3 DNA: TGTGCCAGCAGAGGGACTCTTAACTATGGCTACACCTTC
clone size: -; V gene: TRBV4-2; J gene: TRBJ2-5; D gene: -; CDR3 protein: CASSQGRGGRQETQYF; CDR3 DNA: TGTGCCAGCAGCCAAGGGAGGGGAGGAAGGCAAGAGACCCAGTACTTC
clone size: -; V gene: TRBV15; J gene: TRBJ2-1; D gene: -; CDR3 protein: CATSREASTAGNEQFF; CDR3 DNA: TGTGCCACCAGCAGAGAAGCATCAACGGCCGGGAATGAGCAGTTCTTC
clone size: -; V gene: TRBV7-9; J gene: TRBJ1-2; D gene: -; CDR3 protein: CASSSKGQETNYGYTF; CDR3 DNA: TGTGCCAGCAGCTCCAAAGGGCAGGAGACTAACTATGGCTACACCTTC
clone size: -; V gene: TRBV5-6; J gene: TRBJ2-7; D gene: -; CDR3 protein: CASSSTWQGPYEQYF; CDR3 DNA: TGTGCCAGCAGCTCGACATGGCAGGGCCCCTACGAGCAGTACTTC
clone size: few; V gene: TRBV27; J gene: TRBJ1-6; D gene: -; CDR3 protein: CASSPAEGSSPLHF; CDR3 DNA: TGTGCCAGCAGTCCCGCGGAGGGATCGTCACCCCTCCACTTT
clone size: -; V gene: TRBV2; J gene: TRBJ1-2; D gene: -; CDR3 protein: CASSATGSYTF; CDR3 DNA: TGTGCCAGCAGTGCAACGGGATCCTACACCTTC
clone size: -; V gene: TRBV15; J gene: TRBJ1-5; D gene: -; CDR3 protein: CATSSMTHDAYNQPQHF; CDR3 DNA: TGTGCCACCAGCTCTATGACACACGACGCTTACAATCAGCCCCAGCATTTT
clone size: -; V gene: TRBV5-1; J gene: TRBJ2-5; D gene: TRBD1; CDR3 protein: CASSTDRAGTQYF; CDR3 DNA: TGCGCCAGCAGCACGGACAGGGCCGGGACCCAGTACTTC
clone size: -; V gene: TRBV5-6; J gene: TRBJ1-2; D gene: -; CDR3 protein: CASSLGPANYGYTF; CDR3 DNA: TGTGCCAGCAGCTTGGGGCCGGCTAACTATGGCTACACCTTC
clone size: -; V gene: TRBV5-1; J gene: TRBJ2-3; D gene: -; CDR3 protein: CASSLGGHHRTDTQYF; CDR3 DNA: TGCGCCAGCAGCTTGGGCGGACACCACCGCACAGATACGCAGTATTTT
clone size: -; V gene: TRBV7-9; J gene: TRBJ2-1; D gene: TRBD2; CDR3 protein: CASSSQRGRRNEQFF; CDR3 DNA: TGTGCCAGCAGCTCCCAGCGGGGGCGCCGCAATGAGCAGTTCTTC
clone size: -; V gene: TRBV5-4; J gene: TRBJ1-6; D gene: -; CDR3 protein: CASSLGPDDSPLHF; CDR3 DNA: TGTGCCAGCAGCTTGGGGCCCGATGATTCACCCCTCCACTTT
clone size: -; V gene: TRBV19; J gene: TRBJ1-1; D gene: TRBD1; CDR3 protein: CASSISRTGEGKTFF; CDR3 DNA: TGTGCCAGTAGTATATCTCGGACAGGGGAGGGGAAAACTTTCTTT
clone size: -; V gene: TRBV10-3; J gene: TRBJ2-7; D gene: TRBD1; CDR3 protein: CAISATGGQASYEQYF; CDR3 DNA: TGTGCCATCAGTGCAACAGGGGGCCAGGCCTCCTACGAGCAGTACTTC
clone size: -; V gene: TRBV6-5; J gene: TRBJ1-4; D gene: -; CDR3 protein: CASRSTGFKEKLFF; CDR3 DNA: TGTGCCAGCAGATCTACAGGGTTCAAAGAAAAACTGTTTTTT
clone size: -; V gene: TRBV6-6; J gene: TRBJ2-3; D gene: -; CDR3 protein: CASTPRQDSDTQYF; CDR3 DNA: TGTGCCAGCACCCCGCGACAGGATTCAGATACGCAGTATTTT